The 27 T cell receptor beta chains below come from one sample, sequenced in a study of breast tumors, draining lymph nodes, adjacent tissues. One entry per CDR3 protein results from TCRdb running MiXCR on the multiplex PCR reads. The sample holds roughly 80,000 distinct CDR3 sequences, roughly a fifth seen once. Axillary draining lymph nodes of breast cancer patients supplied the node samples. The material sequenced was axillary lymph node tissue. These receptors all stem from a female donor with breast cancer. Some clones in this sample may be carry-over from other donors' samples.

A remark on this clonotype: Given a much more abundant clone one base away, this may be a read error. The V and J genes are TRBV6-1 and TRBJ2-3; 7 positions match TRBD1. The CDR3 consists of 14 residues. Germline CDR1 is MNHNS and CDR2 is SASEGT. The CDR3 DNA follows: TGTGCCGGCAGTGAACAGGGGAGTGCAGATACGCAGTATTTT. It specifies CAGSEQGSADTQYF.

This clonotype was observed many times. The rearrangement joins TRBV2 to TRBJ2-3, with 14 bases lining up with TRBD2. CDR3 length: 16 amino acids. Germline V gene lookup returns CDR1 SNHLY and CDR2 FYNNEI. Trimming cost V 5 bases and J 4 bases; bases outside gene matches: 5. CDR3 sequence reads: CASSKTSGRAPDTQYF. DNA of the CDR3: TGTGCCAGCAGTAAGACTAGCGGGAGGGCCCCAGATACGCAGTATTTT.

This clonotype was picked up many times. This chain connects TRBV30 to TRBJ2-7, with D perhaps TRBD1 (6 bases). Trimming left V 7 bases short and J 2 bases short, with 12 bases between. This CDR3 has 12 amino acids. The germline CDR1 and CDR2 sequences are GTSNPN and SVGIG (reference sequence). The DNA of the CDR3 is TGTGCCTCCCGGGACACTGCCTACGAGCAGTACTTC. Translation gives CASRDTAYEQYF. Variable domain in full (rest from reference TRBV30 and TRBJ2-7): SQTIHQWPATLVQPVGSPLSLECTVEGTSNPNLYWYRQAAGRGLQLLFYSVGIGQISSEVPQNLSASRPQDRQFILSSKKLLLSDSGFYLCASRDTAYEQYFGPGTRLTVT.

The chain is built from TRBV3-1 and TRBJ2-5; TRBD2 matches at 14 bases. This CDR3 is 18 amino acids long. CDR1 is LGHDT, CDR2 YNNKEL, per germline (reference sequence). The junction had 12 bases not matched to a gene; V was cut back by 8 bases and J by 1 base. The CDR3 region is CASFPGTSGGHRQETQYF. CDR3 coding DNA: TGTGCCAGCTTCCCGGGGACTAGCGGGGGCCACCGCCAAGAGACCCAGTACTTC.

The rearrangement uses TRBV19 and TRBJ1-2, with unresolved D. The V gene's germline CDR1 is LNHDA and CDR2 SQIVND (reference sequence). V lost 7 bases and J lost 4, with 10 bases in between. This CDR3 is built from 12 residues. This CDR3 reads CASTLSRYGYTF. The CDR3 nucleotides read TGTGCCAGTACTCTGAGCCGCTATGGCTACACCTTC.

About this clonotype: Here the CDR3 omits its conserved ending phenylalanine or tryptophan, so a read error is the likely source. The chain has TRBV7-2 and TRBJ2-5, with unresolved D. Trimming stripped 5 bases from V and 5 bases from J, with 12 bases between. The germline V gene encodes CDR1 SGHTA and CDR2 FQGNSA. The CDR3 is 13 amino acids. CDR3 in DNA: TGTGCCAGCAGCCCCTACATCTGGGAGACCCAGTACTCC. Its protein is CASSPYIWETQYS.

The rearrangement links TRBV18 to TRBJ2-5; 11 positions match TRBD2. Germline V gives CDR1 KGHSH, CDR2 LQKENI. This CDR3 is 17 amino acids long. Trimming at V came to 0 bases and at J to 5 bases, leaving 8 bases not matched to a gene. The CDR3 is CASSPPSASGRLETQYF. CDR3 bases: TGTGCCAGCTCACCACCGTCGGCTAGCGGGAGGTTGGAGACCCAGTACTTC.

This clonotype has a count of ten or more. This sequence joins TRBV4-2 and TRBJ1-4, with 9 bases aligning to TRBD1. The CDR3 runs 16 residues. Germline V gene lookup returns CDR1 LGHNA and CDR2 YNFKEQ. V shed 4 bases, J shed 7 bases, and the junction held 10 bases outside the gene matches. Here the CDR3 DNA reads TGTGCCAGCAGCCCACAGATACAGGGGGCTGTTGAAAAACTGTTTTTT. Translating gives CASSPQIQGAVEKLFF.

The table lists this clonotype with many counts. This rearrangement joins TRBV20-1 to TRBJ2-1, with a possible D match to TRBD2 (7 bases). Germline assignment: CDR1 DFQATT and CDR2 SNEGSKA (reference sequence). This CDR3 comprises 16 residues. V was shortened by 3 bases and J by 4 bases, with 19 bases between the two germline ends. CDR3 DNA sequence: TGCAGTGCTAGCAATAACGGGGGGCTCCTGTACAATGAGCAGTTCTTC. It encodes CSASNNGGLLYNEQFF.

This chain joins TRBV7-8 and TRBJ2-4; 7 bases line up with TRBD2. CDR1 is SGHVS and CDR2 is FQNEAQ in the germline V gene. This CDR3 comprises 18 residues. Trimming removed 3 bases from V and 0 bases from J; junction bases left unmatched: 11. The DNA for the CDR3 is TGTGCCAGCAGCTTGACCGGGACTACATTAGCAGCCAAAAACATTCAGTACTTC. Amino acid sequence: CASSLTGTTLAAKNIQYF.

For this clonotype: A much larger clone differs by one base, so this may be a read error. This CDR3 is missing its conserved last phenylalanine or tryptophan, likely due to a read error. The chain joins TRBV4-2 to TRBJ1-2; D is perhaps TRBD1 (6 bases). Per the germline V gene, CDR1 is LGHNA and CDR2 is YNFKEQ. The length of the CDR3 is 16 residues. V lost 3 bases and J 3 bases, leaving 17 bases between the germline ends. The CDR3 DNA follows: TGTGCCAGCAGCCAGCTCTCCGGGGGCCGGGACTATGGCTACACCCTC. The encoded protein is CASSQLSGGRDYGYTL.

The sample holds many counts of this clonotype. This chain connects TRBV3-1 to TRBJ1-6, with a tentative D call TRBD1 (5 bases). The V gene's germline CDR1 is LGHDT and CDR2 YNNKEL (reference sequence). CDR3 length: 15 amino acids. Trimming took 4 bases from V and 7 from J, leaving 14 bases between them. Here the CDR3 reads CASSRETAGNSPLHF. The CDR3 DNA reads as TGTGCCAGCAGCCGAGAGACGGCAGGGAATTCACCCCTCCACTTT.

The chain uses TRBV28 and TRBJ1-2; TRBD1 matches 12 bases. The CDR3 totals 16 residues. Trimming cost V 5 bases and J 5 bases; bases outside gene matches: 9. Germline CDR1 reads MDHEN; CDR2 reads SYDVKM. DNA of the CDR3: TGTGCCAGCAGTCTCCCGGGACAGGGGGCCGGGTATGGCTACACCTTC. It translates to CASSLPGQGAGYGYTF.

For the CDR3, the DNA is TGTGCCAGCAGTTTTCTTGGCACGCAGTATTTT. This encodes CASSFLGTQYF. The rearrangement uses TRBV27 and TRBJ2-3; D not resolved. Germline V gives CDR1 MNHEY, CDR2 SMNVEV (reference sequence). Trimming cost V 3 bases and J 9 bases, with 7 bases left between them. This CDR3 region has 11 residues.

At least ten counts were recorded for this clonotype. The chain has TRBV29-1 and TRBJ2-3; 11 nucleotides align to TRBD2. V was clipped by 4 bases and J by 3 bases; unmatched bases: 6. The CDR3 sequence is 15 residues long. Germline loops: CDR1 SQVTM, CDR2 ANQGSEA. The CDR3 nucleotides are TGCAGCGTTGGCGGTAGCGGGAGGGGGACAGATACGCAGTATTTT. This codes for CSVGGSGRGTDTQYF.

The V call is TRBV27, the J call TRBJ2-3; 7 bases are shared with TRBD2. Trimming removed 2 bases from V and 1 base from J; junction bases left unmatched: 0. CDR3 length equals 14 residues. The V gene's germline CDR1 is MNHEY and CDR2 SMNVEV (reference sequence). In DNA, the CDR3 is TGTGCCAGCAGTTTAAGCGGGGGCACAGATACGCAGTATTTT. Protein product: CASSLSGGTDTQYF.

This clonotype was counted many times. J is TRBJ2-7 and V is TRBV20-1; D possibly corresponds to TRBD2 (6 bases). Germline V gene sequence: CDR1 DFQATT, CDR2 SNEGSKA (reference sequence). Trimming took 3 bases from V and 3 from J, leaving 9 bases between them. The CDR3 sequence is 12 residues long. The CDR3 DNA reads TGCAGTGCTAGGCGGGACCTCTACGAGCAGTACTTC. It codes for CSARRDLYEQYF.

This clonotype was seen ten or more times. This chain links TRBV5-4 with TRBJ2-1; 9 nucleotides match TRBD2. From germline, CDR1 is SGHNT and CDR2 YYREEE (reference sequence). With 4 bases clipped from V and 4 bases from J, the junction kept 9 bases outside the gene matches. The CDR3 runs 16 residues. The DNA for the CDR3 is TGTGCCAGCAGCCCCGAAAGCGGGAGGATATACAATGAGCAGTTCTTC. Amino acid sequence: CASSPESGRIYNEQFF.

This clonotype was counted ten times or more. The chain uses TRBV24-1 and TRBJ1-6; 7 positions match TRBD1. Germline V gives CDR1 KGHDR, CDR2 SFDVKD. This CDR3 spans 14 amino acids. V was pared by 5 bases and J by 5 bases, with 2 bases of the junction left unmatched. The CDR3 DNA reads TGTGCCACCAGTGGGGGACAGAATAATTCACCCCTCCACTTT. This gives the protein CATSGGQNNSPLHF.

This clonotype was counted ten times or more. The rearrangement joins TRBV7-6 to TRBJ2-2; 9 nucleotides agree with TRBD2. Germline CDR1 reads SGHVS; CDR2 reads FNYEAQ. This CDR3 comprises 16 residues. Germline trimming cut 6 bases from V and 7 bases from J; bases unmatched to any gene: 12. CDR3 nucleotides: TGTGCCAGCAGTCTGATAGCGGGAGAGTTTGGCGGGGAGCTGTTTTTT. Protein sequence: CASSLIAGEFGGELFF.

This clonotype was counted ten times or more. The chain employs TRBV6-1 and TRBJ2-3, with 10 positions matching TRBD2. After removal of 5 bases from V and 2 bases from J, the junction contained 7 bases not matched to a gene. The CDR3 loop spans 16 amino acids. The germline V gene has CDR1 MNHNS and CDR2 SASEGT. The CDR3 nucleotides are TGTGCCAGCAGTTCCATAGCGGGAGGTCTCACAGATACGCAGTATTTT. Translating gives CASSSIAGGLTDTQYF.

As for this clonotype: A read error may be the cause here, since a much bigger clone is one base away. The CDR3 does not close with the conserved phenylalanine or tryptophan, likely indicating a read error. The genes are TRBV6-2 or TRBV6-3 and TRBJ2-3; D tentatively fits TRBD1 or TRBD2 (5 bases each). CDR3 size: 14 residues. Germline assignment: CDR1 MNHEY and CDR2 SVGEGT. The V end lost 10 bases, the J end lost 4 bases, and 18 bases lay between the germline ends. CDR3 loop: CATAPEGKADTQYS. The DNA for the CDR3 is TGTGCCACCGCGCCCGAGGGGAAAGCAGATACGCAGTATTCT.

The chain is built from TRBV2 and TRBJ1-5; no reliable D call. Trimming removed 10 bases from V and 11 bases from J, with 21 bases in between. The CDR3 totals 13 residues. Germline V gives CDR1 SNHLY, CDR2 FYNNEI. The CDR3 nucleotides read TGTGCCACCACCTCGGACGGACCGGGGACCCAGCATTTT. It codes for CATTSDGPGTQHF.

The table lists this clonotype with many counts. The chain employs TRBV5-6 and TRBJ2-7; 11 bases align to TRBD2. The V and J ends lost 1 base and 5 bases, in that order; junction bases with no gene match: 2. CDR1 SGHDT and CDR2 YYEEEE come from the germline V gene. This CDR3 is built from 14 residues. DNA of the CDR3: TGTGCCAGCAGCTTGACTAGCGGGAGTAACGAGCAGTACTTC. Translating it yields CASSLTSGSNEQYF.

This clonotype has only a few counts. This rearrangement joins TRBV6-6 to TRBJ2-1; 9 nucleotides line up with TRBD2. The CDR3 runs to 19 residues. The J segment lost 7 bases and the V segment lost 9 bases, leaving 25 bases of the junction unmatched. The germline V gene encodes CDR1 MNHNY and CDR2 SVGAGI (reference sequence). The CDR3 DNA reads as TGTGCCAGTTCGATGAATAACCGGGGAACCGGACTAGCGACGAATGAGCAGTTCTTC. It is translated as CASSMNNRGTGLATNEQFF.

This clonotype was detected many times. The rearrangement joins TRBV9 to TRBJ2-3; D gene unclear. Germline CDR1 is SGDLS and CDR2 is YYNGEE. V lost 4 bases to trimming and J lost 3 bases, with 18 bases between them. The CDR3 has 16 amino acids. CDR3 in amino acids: CASSLRGGMSTDTQYF. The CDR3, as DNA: TGTGCCAGCAGCCTAAGAGGTGGGATGTCAACAGATACGCAGTATTTT. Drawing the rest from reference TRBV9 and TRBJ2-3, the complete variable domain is DSGVTQTPKHLITATGQRVTLRCSPRSGDLSVYWYQQSLDQGLQFLIQYYNGEERAKGNILERFSAQQFPDLHSELNLSSLELGDSALYFCASSLRGGMSTDTQYFGPGTRLTVL.

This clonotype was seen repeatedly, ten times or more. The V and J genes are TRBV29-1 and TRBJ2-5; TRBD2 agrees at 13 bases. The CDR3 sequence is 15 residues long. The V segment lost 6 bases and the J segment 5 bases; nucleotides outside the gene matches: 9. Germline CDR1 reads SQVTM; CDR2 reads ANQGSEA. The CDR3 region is CSVQTSGRLGETQYF. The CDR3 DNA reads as TGCAGCGTCCAGACTAGCGGGAGGCTTGGTGAGACCCAGTACTTC. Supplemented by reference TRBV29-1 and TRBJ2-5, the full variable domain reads SAVISQKPSRDICQRGTSLTIQCQVDSQVTMMFWYRQQPGQSLTLIATANQGSEATYESGFVIDKFPISRPNLTFSTLTVSNMSPEDSSIYLCSVQTSGRLGETQYFGPGTRLLVL.